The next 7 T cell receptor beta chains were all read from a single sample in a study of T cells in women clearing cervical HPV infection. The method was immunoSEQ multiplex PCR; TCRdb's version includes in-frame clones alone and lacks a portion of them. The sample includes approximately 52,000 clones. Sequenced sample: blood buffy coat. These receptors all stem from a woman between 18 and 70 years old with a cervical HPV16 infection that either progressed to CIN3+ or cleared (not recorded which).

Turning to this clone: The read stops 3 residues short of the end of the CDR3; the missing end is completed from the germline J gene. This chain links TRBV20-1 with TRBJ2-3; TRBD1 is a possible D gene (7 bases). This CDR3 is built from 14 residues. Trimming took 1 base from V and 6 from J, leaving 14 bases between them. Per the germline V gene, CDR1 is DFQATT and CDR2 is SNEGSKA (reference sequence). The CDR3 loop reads CSARARGVRDTQYF. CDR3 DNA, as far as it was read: TGCAGTGCTAGAGCCAGGGGGGTGCGGGATACG.

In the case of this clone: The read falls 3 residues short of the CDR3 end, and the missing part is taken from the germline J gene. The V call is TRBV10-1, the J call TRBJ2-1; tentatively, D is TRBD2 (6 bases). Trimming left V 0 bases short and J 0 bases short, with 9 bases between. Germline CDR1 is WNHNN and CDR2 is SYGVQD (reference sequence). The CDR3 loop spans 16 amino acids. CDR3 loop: CASSESEGSSYNEQFF. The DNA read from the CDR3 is TGCGCCAGCAGTGAGTCGGAGGGGAGCTCCTACAATGAG.

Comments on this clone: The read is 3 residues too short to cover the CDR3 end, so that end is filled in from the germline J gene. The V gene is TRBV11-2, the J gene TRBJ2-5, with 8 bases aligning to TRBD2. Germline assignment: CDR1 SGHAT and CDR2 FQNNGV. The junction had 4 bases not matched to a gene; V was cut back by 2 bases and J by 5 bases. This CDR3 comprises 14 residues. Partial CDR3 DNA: TGTGCCAGCAGCTTATCGGGGGGGCTTGAGACC. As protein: CASSLSGGLET. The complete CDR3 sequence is CASSLSGGLETQYF.

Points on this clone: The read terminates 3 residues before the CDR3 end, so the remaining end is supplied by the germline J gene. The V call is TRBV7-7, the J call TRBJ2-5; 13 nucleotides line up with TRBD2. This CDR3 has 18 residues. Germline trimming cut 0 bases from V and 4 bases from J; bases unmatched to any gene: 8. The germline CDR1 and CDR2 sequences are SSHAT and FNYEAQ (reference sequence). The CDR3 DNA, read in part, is TGTGCCAGCAGCTTAGCGCGTCGGACTAGCGGGAGAGGAGAGACC. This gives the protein CASSLARRTSGRGET. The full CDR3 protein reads CASSLARRTSGRGETQYF.

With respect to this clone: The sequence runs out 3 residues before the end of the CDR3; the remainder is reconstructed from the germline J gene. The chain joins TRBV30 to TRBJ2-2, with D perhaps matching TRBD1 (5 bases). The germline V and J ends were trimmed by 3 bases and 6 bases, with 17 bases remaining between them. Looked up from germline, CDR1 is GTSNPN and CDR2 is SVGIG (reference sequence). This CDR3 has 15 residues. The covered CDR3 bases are TGTGCCTGGAGGAGGCTACTAATAGGGGCCGGGGAG. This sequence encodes CAWRRLLIGAGE. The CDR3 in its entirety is CAWRRLLIGAGELFF.

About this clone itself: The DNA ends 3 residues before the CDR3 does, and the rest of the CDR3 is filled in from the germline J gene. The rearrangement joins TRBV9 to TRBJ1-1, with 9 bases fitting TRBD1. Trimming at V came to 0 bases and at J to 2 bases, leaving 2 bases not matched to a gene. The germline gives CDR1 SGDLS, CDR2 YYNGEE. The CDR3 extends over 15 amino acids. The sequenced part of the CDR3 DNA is TGTGCCAGCAGCGTAGCGGGACAGGGTAACACTGAA. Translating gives CASSVAGQGNTE. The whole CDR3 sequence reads CASSVAGQGNTEAFF.

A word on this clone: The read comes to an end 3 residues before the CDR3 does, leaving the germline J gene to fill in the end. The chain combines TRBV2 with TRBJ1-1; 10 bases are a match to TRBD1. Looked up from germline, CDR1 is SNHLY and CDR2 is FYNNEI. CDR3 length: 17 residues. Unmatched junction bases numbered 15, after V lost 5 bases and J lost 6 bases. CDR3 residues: CASSPGQGFFAGAEAFF. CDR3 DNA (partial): TGTGCCAGCAGTCCGGGACAGGGGTTTTTTGCGGGCGCTGAA.